Described below is a single T cell receptor beta chain sequence and its context. This record belongs to a study of T cell changes during pregnancy in multiple sclerosis. Clones were sequenced by immunoSEQ multiplex PCR, and TCRdb holds only the in-frame ones, with some missing. The table records some 14,000 clones, 90% of them present only once. This CDR3 has 15 residues. Trimming took 4 bases from V and 4 from J; bases not matched to a gene: 9. Germline V gives CDR1 SEHNR, CDR2 FQNEAQ (reference sequence). The sequence came from a female donor in good health, enrolled as a control in a pregnancy study. The gene calls are TRBV7-9 and TRBJ1-2; TRBD1 agrees at 7 bases. Here the sequenced sample was CD8+ T cells from peripheral blood mononuclear cells, taken after pregnancy. CDR3 loop: CASSSGGNFPYGYTF. The CDR3 bases are TGTGCCAGCAGCTCAGGGGGTAATTTCCCCTATGGCTACACCTTC. The entire variable domain, with the rest obtained from reference TRBV7-9 and TRBJ1-2, is as follows: DTGVSQNPRHKITKRGQNVTFRCDPISEHNRLYWYRQTLGQGPEFLTYFQNEAQLEKSRLLSDRFSAERPKGSFSTLEIQRTEQGDSAMYLCASSSGGNFPYGYTFGSGTRLTVV.